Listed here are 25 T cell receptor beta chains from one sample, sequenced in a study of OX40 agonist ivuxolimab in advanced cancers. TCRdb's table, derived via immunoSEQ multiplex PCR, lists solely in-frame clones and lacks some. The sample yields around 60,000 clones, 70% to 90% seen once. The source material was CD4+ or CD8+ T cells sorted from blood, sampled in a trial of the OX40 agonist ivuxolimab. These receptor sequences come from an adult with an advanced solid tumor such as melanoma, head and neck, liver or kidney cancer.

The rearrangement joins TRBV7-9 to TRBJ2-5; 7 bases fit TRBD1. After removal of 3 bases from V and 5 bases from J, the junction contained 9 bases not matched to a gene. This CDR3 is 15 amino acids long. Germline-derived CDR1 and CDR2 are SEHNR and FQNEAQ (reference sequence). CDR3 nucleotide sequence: TGTGCCAGCAGCTTGGCTCACAGGGGTGGCGAGACCCAGTACTTC. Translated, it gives CASSLAHRGGETQYF.

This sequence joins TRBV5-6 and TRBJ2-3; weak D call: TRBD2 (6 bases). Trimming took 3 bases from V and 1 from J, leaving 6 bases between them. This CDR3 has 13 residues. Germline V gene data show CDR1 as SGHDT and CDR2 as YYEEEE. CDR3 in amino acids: CASSWEGTDTQYF. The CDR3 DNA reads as TGTGCCAGCAGCTGGGAGGGCACAGATACGCAGTATTTT.

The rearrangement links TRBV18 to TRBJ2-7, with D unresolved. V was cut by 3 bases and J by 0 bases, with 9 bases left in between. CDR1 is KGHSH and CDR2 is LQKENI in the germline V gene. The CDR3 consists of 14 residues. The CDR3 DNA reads TGTGCCAGCTCACCCCTAAAGAGCTCCTACGAGCAGTACTTC. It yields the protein CASSPLKSSYEQYF. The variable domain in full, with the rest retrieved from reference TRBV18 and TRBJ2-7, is NAGVMQNPRHLVRRRGQEARLRCSPMKGHSHVYWYRQLPEEGLKFMVYLQKENIIDESGMPKERFSAEFPKEGPSILRIQQVVRGDSAAYFCASSPLKSSYEQYFGPGTRLTVT.

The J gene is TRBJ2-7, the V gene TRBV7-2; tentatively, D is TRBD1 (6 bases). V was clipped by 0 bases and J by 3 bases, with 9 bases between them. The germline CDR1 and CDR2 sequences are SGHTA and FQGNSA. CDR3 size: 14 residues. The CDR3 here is CASSLAGQFYEQYF. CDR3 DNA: TGTGCCAGCAGCTTAGCGGGACAATTCTACGAGCAGTACTTC.

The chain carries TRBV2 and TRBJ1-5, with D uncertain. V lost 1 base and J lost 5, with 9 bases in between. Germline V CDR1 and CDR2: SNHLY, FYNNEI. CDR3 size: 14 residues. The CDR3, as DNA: TGTGCCAGCAGTGAAGTGGCAGGATATCAGCCCCAGCATTTT. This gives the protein CASSEVAGYQPQHF.

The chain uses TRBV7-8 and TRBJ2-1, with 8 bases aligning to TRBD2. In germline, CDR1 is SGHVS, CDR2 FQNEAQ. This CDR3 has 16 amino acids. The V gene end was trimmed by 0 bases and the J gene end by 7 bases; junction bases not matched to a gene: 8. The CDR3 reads CASSLAGGGPGNEQFF. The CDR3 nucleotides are TGTGCCAGCAGCTTAGCGGGCGGGGGGCCGGGGAATGAGCAGTTCTTC.

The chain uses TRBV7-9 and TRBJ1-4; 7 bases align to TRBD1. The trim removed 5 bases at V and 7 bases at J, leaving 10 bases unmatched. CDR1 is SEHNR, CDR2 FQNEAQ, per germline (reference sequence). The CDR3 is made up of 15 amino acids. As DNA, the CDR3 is TGTGCCAGCAGCCCGACAGGGTTTGGAGGTGAAAAACTGTTTTTT. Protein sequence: CASSPTGFGGEKLFF. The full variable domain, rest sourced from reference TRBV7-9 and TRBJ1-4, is DTGVSQNPRHKITKRGQNVTFRCDPISEHNRLYWYRQTLGQGPEFLTYFQNEAQLEKSRLLSDRFSAERPKGSFSTLEIQRTEQGDSAMYLCASSPTGFGGEKLFFGSGTQLSVL.

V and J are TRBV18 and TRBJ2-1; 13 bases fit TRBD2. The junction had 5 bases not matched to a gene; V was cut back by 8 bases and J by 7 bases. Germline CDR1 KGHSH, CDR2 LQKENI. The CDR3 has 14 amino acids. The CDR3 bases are TGTGCCAGCGCTACTAGCGGGGGGGTTAATGAGCAGTTCTTC. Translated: CASATSGGVNEQFF.

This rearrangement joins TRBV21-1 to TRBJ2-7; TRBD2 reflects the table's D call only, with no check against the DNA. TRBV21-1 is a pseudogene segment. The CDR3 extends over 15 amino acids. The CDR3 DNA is TGTGCCAGCAGCAAAGGATACCTAAGCTCCTACGAGCAGTACTTC. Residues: CASSKGYLSSYEQYF.

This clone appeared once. This CDR3 is CASSLDGREKTQYF. Written as DNA, the CDR3 is TGTGCCAGCAGCCTAGATGGGAGGGAGAAGACCCAGTACTTC. The chain joins TRBV7-2 to TRBJ2-5, with 7 bases matching TRBD2. This CDR3 contains 14 residues. CDR1 and CDR2 from the germline V gene are SGHTA and FQGNSA. Trimming removed 5 bases from V and 6 bases from J; junction bases left unmatched: 9. Filled out from reference TRBV7-2 and TRBJ2-5, the complete variable domain reads GAGVSQSPSNKVTEKGKDVELRCDPISGHTALYWYRQSLGQGLEFLIYFQGNSAPDKSGLPSDRFSAERTGGSVSTLTIQRTQQEDSAVYLCASSLDGREKTQYFGPGTRLLVL.

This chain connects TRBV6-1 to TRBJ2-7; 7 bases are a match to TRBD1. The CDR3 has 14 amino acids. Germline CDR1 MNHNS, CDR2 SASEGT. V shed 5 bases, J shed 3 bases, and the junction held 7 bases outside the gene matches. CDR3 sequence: CASSNRQGVYEQYF. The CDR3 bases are TGTGCCAGCAGTAACCGACAGGGAGTCTACGAGCAGTACTTC.

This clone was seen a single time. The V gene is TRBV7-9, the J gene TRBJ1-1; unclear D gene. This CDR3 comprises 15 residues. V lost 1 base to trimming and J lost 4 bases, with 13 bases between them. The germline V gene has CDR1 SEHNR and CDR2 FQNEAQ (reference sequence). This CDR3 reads CASSLVGFVGTEAFF. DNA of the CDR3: TGTGCCAGCAGCTTAGTGGGGTTCGTGGGCACTGAAGCTTTCTTT.

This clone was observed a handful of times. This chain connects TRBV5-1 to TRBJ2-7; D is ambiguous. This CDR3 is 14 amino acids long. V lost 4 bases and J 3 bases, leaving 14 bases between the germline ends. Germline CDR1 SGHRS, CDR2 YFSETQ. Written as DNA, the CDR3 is TGCGCCAGCAGCAGATCCGGGCAAAGCTACGAGCAGTACTTC. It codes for CASSRSGQSYEQYF.

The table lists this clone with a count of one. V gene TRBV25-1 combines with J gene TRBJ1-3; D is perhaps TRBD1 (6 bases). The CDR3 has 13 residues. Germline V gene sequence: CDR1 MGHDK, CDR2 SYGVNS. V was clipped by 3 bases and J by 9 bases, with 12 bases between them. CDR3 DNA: TGTGCCAGCAGTGAGGGGGGGCGAGGCACCATATATTTT. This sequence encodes CASSEGGRGTIYF.

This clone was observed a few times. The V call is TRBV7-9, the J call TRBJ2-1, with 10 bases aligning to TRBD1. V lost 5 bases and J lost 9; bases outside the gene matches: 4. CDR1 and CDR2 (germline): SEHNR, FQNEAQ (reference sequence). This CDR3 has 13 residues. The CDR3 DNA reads TGTGCCAGCAGCAAGACAGGGGGCGGTGAGCAGTTCTTC. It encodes CASSKTGGGEQFF.

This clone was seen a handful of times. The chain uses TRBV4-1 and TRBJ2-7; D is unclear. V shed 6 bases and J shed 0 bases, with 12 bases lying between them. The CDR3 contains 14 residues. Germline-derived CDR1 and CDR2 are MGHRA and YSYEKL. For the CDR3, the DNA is TGCGCCAGCAGACCGTTACTCCGCTCCTACGAGCAGTACTTC. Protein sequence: CASRPLLRSYEQYF.

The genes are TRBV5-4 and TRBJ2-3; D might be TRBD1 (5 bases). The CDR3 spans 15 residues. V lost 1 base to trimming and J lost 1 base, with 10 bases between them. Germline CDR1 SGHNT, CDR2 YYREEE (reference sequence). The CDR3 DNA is TGTGCCAGCAGCTTGTCGACAGTTCGCACAGATACGCAGTATTTT. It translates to CASSLSTVRTDTQYF.

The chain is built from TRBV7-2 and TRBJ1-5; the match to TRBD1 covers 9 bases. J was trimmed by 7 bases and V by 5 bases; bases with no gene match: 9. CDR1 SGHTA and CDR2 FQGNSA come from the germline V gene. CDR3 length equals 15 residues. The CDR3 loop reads CASSPPGTGWQPQHF. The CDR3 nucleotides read TGTGCCAGCAGCCCCCCCGGGACAGGGTGGCAGCCCCAGCATTTT.

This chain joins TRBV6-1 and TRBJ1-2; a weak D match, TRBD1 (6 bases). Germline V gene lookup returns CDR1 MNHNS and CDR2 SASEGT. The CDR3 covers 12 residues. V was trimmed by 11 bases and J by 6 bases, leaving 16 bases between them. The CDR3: CAFLGAADGYTF. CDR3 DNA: TGTGCCTTTTTGGGGGCCGCGGATGGCTACACCTTC.

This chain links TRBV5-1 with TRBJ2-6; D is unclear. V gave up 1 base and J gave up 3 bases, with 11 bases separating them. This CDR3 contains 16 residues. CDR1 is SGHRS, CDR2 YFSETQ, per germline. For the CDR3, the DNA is TGCGCCAGCAGCTTGACGCTCTCCCTTGGGGCCAACGTCCTGACTTTC. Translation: CASSLTLSLGANVLTF.

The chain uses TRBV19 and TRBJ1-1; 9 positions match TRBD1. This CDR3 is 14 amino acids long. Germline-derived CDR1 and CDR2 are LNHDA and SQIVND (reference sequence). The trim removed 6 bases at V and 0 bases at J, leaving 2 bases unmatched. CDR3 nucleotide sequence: TGTGCCAGTAGCAGGACAGGGGTGAACACTGAAGCTTTCTTT. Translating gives CASSRTGVNTEAFF.

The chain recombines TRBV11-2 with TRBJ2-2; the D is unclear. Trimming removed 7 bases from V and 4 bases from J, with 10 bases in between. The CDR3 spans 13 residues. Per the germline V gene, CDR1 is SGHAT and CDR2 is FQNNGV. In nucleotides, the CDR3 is TGTGCCAGCATGCGAGATCGCACCGGGGAGCTGTTTTTT. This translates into CASMRDRTGELFF.

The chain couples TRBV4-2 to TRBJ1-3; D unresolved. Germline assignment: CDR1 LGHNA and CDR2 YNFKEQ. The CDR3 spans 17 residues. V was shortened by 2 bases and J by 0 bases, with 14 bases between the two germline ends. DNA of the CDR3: TGTGCCAGCAGCCAACCTCCACGGGAAGGCTCTGGAAACACCATATATTTT. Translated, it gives CASSQPPREGSGNTIYF.

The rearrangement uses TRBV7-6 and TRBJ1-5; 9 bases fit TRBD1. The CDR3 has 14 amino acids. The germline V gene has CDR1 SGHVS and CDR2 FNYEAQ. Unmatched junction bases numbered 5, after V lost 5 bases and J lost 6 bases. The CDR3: CASSSHRGLQPQHF. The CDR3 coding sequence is TGTGCCAGCAGCAGCCACAGGGGGCTTCAGCCCCAGCATTTT.

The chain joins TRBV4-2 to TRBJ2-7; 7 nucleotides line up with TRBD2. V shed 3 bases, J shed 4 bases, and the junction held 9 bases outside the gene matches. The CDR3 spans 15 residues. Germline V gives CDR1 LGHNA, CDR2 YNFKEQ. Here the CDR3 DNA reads TGTGCCAGCAGCCAGGGGCCCGGACTAGGGTACGAGCAGTACTTC. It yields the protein CASSQGPGLGYEQYF.